The text below deals with one T cell receptor (beta chain). The source of the sample is a study of blood T cell repertoires in COVID-19. Study context: From T cells, B-cell-depleted T cells, or PBMCs came the material, which was cDNA or gDNA.

Assay: immunoSEQ multiplex PCR; the TCRdb copy retains only in-frame clones and omits some. The sample consists of some 180,000 clones, over 75% of them appearing once. Germline CDR1 reads MNHEY; CDR2 reads SMNVEV (reference sequence). The CDR3 loop spans 16 amino acids. The V end lost 0 bases, the J end lost 7 bases, and 16 bases lay between the germline ends. The clonotype comes from a man in his forties or fifties who had recovered from COVID-19. Sequenced material: peripheral blood. The chain combines TRBV27 with TRBJ2-1, with D possibly TRBD1 on 7 matching bases. Written as DNA, the CDR3 is TGTGCCAGCAGTTTATCGTGGCAGGGGGGTCTAAATGAGCAGTTCTTC. This gives the protein CASSLSWQGGLNEQFF.